Listed here are 11 T cell receptor beta chains from one sample, sequenced in a study of early T cells in non-severe SARS-CoV-2 infection. TCRdb re-analysed the 5' RACE reads in MiXCR, keeping a single row per CDR3 protein. The top ten hold around 1.3% of the sample, which has fewer than 85,000 distinct CDR3 sequences, about 12% seen once. The sample consisted of whole blood. The source of these receptors is an adult who was a healthcare worker with PCR-confirmed SARS-CoV-2 infection or an uninfected control (not recorded which).

The chain carries TRBV29-1 and TRBJ1-1; D is ambiguous. CDR1 and CDR2 (germline): SQVTM, ANQGSEA. There are 15 residues in the CDR3. Trimming took 7 bases from V and 0 from J, leaving 18 bases between them. Written as DNA, the CDR3 is TGCAGCGCCCTTGGCTCGAGTTTGGTGAACACTGAAGCTTTCTTT. Translated: CSALGSSLVNTEAFF.

At least ten counts were recorded for this clonotype. The J gene is TRBJ2-5, the V gene TRBV10-2, with 7 bases aligning to TRBD1. Trimming at V came to 6 bases and at J to 2 bases, leaving 3 bases not matched to a gene. In germline, CDR1 is WSHSY, CDR2 SAAADI. This CDR3 has 13 residues. CDR3 nucleotides: TGCGCCAGCAGCAGGGGGTTTCAAGAGACCCAGTACTTC. Its translation: CASSRGFQETQYF.

This clonotype was observed many times. This sequence joins TRBV20-1 and TRBJ1-2, with 7 bases fitting TRBD1. The germline CDR1 and CDR2 sequences are DFQATT and SNEGSKA (reference sequence). Trimming at V came to 6 bases and at J to 8 bases, leaving 12 bases not matched to a gene. This CDR3 contains 13 residues. The CDR3 reads CSAPGQLLEGYTF. The CDR3 nucleotides read TGCAGTGCACCGGGACAGTTGCTAGAGGGCTACACCTTC.

This clonotype was counted many times. The V call is TRBV6-5, the J call TRBJ2-1; possible D gene TRBD1, 6 bases. V was pared by 0 bases and J by 9 bases, with 12 bases between. CDR3 length: 14 amino acids. In germline, CDR1 is MNHEY, CDR2 SVGAGI. The CDR3 sequence: CASSYSYGGPEQFF. The CDR3 DNA reads as TGTGCCAGCAGTTACTCATATGGGGGCCCTGAGCAGTTCTTC.

The rearrangement links TRBV29-1 to TRBJ2-1, with 7 bases fitting TRBD2. V trimming: 4 bases; J trimming: 6 bases; junction bases outside the gene matches: 12. This CDR3 region has 15 residues. Germline V CDR1 and CDR2: SQVTM, ANQGSEA. The CDR3 coding sequence is TGCAGCGTTGTCGTATCTGGCGGGAGCCCCAATGAGCAGTTCTTC. As protein: CSVVVSGGSPNEQFF.

This clonotype showed up many times. The chain combines TRBV7-2 with TRBJ1-1; unclear D gene. The CDR3 spans 11 residues. Germline CDR1 is SGHTA and CDR2 is FQGNSA. V lost 5 bases, J lost 8 bases, and 9 bases lay in between. The chain's CDR3 is CASSPISEAFF. The CDR3 nucleotides read TGTGCCAGCAGCCCCATCTCCGAAGCTTTCTTT.

This clonotype has just a few counts. The CDR3 loop is CASSSKRDGQPQHF. CDR3 coding DNA: TGTGCCAGCAGCTCCAAGAGGGATGGTCAGCCCCAGCATTTT. V gene TRBV27 combines with J gene TRBJ1-5; no clear D gene. The ends were cut back, 6 bases at V and 6 bases at J, with 15 bases in the middle. The CDR3 length is 14 residues. CDR1 is MNHEY, CDR2 SMNVEV, per germline (reference sequence).

This clonotype has more than one count but fewer than ten. The junction shows a germline mismatch at one end, possibly a read error. The chain has TRBV6-2 or TRBV6-3 and TRBJ2-1; TRBD2 matches at 14 bases. The CDR3 loop spans 14 amino acids. The germline V gene encodes CDR1 MNHEY and CDR2 SVGEGT. CDR3 DNA: TGTGCCAGCAATAAGGGACTAGCGGGAGCCCGGGCGGTCTTC. This sequence encodes CASNKGLAGARAVF.

The table lists this clonotype with many counts. The J gene is TRBJ2-7, the V gene TRBV29-1, with D perhaps TRBD1 (6 bases). CDR1 and CDR2 (germline): SQVTM, ANQGSEA. The germline V and J ends were trimmed by 2 bases and 0 bases, with 8 bases remaining between them. This CDR3 has 13 residues. CDR3 loop: CSVEQGNSYEQYF. The CDR3, as DNA: TGCAGCGTTGAACAGGGGAACTCCTACGAGCAGTACTTC.

Only a few counts were recorded for this clonotype. This chain links TRBV29-1 with TRBJ2-1; D ambiguous. Germline assignment: CDR1 SQVTM and CDR2 ANQGSEA. The CDR3 is made up of 11 amino acids. Deletions cut 8 bases from V and 7 bases from J, with 12 bases between. This CDR3 is CSTWLGNEQFF. DNA of the CDR3: TGCAGCACCTGGCTCGGGAATGAGCAGTTCTTC.

This clonotype was counted ten times or more. DNA of the CDR3: TGCGCCAGCAGCCGAGAACACCAGGGGCGCGTATTCAACTCCTACGAGCAGTACTTC. Translation gives CASSREHQGRVFNSYEQYF. V and J are TRBV4-3 and TRBJ2-7; D may be TRBD1 (6 bases). Trimming stripped 4 bases from V and 0 bases from J, with 25 bases between. CDR3 length: 19 residues. Germline-derived CDR1 and CDR2 are LGHNA and YSLEER.